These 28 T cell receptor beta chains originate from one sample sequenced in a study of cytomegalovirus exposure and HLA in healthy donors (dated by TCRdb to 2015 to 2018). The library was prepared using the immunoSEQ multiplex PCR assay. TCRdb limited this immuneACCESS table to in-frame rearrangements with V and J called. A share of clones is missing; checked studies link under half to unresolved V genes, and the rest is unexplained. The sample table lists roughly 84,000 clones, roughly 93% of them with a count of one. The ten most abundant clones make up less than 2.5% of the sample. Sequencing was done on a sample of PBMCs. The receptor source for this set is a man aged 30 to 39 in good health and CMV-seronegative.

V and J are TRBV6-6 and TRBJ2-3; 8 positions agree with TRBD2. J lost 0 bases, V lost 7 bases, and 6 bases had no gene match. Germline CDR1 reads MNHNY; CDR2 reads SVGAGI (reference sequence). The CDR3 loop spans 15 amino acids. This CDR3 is CASINREGSTDTQYF. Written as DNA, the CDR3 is TGTGCCAGCATTAATCGGGAGGGGAGCACAGATACGCAGTATTTT.

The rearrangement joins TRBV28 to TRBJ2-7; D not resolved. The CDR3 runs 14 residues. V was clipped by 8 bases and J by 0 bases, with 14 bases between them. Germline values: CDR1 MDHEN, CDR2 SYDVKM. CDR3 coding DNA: TGTGCCAGCGCCGAGGCAGCCTTCTCCTACGAGCAGTACTTC. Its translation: CASAEAAFSYEQYF. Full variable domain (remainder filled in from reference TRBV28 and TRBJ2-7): DVKVTQSSRYLVKRTGEKVFLECVQDMDHENMFWYRQDPGLGLRLIYFSYDVKMKEKGDIPEGYSVSREKKERFSLILESASTNQTSMYLCASAEAAFSYEQYFGPGTRLTVT.

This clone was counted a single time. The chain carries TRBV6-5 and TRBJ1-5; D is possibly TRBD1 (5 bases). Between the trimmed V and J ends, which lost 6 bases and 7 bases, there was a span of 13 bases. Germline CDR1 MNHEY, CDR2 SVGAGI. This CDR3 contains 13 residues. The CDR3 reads CASRSRGGQPQHF. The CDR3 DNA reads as TGTGCCAGCAGATCCCGGGGGGGACAGCCCCAGCATTTT.

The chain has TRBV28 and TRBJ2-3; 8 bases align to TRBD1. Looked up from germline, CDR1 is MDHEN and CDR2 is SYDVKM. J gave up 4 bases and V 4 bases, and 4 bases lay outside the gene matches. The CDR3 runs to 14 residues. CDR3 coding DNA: TGTGCCAGCAGTTCAGGGGGCGGTCCAGATACGCAGTATTTT. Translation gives CASSSGGGPDTQYF. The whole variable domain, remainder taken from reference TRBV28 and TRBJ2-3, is DVKVTQSSRYLVKRTGEKVFLECVQDMDHENMFWYRQDPGLGLRLIYFSYDVKMKEKGDIPEGYSVSREKKERFSLILESASTNQTSMYLCASSSGGGPDTQYFGPGTRLTVL.

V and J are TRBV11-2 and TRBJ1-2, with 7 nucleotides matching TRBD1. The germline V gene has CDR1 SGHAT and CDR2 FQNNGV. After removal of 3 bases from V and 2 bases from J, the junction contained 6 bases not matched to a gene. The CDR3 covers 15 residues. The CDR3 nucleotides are TGTGCCAGCAGCTTGACAGGGCGGCCAAACTATGGCTACACCTTC. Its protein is CASSLTGRPNYGYTF.

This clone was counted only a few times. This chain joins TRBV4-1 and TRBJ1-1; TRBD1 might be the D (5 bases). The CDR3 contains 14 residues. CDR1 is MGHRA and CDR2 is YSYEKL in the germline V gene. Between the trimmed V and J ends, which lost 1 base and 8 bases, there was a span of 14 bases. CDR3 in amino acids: CASSQAAGLSEAFF. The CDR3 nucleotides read TGCGCCAGCAGCCAAGCCGCGGGACTCTCCGAAGCTTTCTTT.

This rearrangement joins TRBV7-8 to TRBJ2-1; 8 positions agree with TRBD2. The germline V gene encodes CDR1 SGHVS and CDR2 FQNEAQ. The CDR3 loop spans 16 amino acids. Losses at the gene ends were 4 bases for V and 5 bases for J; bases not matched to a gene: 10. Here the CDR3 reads CASSSSGTRGNNEQFF. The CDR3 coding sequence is TGTGCCAGCAGCTCATCCGGGACTAGAGGAAACAATGAGCAGTTCTTC.

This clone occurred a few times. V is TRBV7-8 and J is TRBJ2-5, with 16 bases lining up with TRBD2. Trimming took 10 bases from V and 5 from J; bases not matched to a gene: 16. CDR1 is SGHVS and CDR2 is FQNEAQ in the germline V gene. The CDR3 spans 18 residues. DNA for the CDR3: TGTGCCACCGATTCGGGGACTAGCGGGGGGGCCTACCTTGAGACCCAGTACTTC. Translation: CATDSGTSGGAYLETQYF.

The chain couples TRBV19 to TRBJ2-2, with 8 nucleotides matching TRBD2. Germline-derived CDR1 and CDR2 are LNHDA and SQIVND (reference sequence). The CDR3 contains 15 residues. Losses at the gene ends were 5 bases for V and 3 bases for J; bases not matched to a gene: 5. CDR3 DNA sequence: TGTGCCAGTAGTGGGTCTAGCGGGCACACCGGGGAGCTGTTTTTT. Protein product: CASSGSSGHTGELFF.

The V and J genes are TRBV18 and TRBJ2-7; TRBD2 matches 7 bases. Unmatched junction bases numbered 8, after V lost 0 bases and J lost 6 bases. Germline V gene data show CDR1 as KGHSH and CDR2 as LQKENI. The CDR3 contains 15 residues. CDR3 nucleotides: TGTGCCAGCTCACCACCTTCTCTAAGCGGGACCGAGCAGTACTTC. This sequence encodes CASSPPSLSGTEQYF.

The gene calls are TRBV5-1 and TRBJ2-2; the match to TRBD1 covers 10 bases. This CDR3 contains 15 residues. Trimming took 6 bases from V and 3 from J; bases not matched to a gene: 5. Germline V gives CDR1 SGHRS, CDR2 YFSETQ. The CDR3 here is CASKPGQGYTGELFF. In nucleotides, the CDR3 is TGCGCCAGCAAACCGGGACAGGGGTACACCGGGGAGCTGTTTTTT.

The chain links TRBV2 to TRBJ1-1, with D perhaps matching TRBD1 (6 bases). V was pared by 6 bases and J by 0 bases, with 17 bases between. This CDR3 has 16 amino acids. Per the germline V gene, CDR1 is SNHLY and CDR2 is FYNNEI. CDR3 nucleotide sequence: TGTGCCAGCAGCTACGGTGGGGGCCAGGTGAACACTGAAGCTTTCTTT. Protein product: CASSYGGGQVNTEAFF.

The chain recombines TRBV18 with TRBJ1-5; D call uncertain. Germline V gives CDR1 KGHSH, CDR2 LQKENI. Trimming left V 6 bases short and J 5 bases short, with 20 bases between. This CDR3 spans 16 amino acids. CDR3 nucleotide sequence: TGTGCCAGCTCCCCTGGTGGTCAGGACTCAGATCAGCCCCAGCATTTT. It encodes CASSPGGQDSDQPQHF.

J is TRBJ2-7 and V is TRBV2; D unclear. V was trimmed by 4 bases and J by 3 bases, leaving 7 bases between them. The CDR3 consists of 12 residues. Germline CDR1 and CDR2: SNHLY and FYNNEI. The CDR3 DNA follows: TGTGCCAGCAGTGGGTCGGGCTACGAGCAGTACTTC. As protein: CASSGSGYEQYF.

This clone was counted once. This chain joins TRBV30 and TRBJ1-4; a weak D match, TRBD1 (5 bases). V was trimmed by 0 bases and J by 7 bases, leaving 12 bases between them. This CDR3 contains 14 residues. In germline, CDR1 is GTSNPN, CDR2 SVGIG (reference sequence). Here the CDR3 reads CAWSVSGLFEKLFF. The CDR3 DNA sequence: TGTGCCTGGAGTGTATCAGGGTTATTTGAAAAACTGTTTTTT.

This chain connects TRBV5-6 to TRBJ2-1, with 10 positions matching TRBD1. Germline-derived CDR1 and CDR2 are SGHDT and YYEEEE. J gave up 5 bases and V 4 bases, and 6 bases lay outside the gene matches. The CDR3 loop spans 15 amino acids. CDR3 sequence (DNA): TGTGCCAGCAGCCAAACCGGGACAGGGGACAATGAGCAGTTCTTC. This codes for CASSQTGTGDNEQFF.

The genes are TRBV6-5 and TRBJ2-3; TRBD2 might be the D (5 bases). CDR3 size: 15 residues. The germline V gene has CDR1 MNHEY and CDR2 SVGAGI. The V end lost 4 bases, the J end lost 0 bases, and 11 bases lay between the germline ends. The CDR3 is CASSSFLASTDTQYF. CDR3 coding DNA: TGTGCCAGCAGTTCCTTCCTAGCAAGCACAGATACGCAGTATTTT.

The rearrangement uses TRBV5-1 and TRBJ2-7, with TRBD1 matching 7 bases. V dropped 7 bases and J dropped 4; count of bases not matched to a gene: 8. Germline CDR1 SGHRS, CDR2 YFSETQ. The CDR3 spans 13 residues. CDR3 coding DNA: TGCGCCAGCCGCTCGGGACAGCTGTACGAGCAGTACTTC. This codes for CASRSGQLYEQYF.

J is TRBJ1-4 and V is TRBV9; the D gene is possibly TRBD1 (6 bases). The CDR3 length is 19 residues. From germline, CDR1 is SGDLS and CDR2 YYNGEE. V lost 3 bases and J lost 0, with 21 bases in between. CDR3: CASSAIDRPWGATNEKLFF. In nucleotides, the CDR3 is TGTGCCAGCAGCGCCATCGACAGGCCCTGGGGAGCAACTAATGAAAAACTGTTTTTT.

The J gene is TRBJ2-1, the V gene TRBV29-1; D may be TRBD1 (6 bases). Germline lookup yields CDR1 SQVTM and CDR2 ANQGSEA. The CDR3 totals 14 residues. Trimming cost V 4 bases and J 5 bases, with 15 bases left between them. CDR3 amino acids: CSVVIGSGDNEQFF. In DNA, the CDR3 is TGCAGCGTTGTTATAGGGTCAGGGGACAATGAGCAGTTCTTC.

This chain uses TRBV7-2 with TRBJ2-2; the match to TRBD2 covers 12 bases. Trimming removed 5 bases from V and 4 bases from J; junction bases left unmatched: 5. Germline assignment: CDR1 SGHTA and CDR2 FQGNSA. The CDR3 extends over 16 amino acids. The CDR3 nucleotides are TGTGCCAGCAGCCTAAGGACTAGCGGGACCACCGGGGAGCTGTTTTTT. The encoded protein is CASSLRTSGTTGELFF.

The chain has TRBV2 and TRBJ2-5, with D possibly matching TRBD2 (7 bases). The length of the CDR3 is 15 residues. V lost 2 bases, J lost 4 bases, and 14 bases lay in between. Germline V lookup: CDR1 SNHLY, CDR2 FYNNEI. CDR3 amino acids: CASSERVGGRETQYF. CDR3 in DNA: TGTGCCAGCAGTGAAAGGGTGGGGGGGCGAGAGACCCAGTACTTC.

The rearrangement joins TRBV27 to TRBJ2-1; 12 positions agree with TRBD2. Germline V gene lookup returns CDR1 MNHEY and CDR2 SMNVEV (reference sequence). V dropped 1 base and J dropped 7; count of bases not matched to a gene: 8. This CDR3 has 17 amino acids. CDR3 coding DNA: TGTGCCAGCAGTTTATTGGGGCTAGCGGGAGGGAGAAATGAGCAGTTCTTC. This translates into CASSLLGLAGGRNEQFF.

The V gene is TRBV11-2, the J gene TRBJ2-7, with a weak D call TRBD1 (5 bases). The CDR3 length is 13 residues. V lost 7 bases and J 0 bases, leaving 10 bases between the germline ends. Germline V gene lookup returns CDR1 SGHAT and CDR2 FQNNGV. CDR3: CASTRQLSYEQYF. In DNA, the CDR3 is TGTGCCAGCACCCGACAGCTCTCCTACGAGCAGTACTTC.

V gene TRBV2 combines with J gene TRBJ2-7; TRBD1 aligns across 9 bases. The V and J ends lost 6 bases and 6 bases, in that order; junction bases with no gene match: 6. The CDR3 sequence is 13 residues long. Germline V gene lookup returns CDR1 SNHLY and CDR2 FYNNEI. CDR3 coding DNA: TGTGCCAGCAGACGGGACAGGGATGGCGAGCAGTACTTC. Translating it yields CASRRDRDGEQYF.

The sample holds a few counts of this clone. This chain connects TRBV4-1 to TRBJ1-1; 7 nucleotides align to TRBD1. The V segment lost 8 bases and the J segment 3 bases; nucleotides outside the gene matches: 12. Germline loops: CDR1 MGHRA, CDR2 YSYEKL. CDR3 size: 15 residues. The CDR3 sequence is CASGMTGMGHTEAFF. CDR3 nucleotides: TGCGCCAGCGGGATGACAGGGATGGGGCACACTGAAGCTTTCTTT.

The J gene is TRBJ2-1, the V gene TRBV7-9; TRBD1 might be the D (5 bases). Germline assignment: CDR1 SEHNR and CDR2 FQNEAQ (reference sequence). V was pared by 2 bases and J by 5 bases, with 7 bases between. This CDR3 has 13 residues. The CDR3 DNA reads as TGTGCCAGCAGCTTAACGGACAACAATGAGCAGTTCTTC. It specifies CASSLTDNNEQFF.

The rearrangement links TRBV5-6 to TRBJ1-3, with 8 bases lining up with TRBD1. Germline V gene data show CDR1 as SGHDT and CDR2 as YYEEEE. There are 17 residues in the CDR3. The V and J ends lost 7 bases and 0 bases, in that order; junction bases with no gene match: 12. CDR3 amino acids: CASLLWTGLSSGNTIYF. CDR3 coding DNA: TGTGCCAGCCTCCTTTGGACAGGGCTAAGCTCTGGAAACACCATATATTTT. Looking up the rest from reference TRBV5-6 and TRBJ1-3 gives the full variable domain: DAGVTQSPTHLIKTRGQQVTLRCSPKSGHDTVSWYQQALGQGPQFIFQYYEEEERQRGNFPDRFSGHQFPNYSSELNVNALLLGDSALYLCASLLWTGLSSGNTIYFGEGSWLTVV.